One sample yielded the 14 T cell receptor beta chains listed below, sequenced in a study of shared clonotypes between healthy human individuals. TCRdb's table, derived via immunoSEQ multiplex PCR, lists solely in-frame clones and lacks some. The sample includes about 1.5 million clones, around 97% seen only once; the top ten take approximately 1%. Sample: naive CD4+ T cells sorted from blood. Stated subset: CD45RA+ positively selected. These receptors were obtained from a man younger than 40 in good health.

This chain uses TRBV4-1 with TRBJ1-3; TRBD1 aligns across 8 bases. V dropped 2 bases and J dropped 4; count of bases not matched to a gene: 4. Germline lookup yields CDR1 MGHRA and CDR2 YSYEKL. This CDR3 comprises 15 residues. Here the CDR3 DNA reads TGCGCCAGCAGCCAAACCACAGGGGGAGGAAACACCATATATTTT. This encodes CASSQTTGGGNTIYF.

This chain links TRBV19 with TRBJ1-2, with 7 nucleotides matching TRBD1. The germline gives CDR1 LNHDA, CDR2 SQIVND (reference sequence). This CDR3 region has 15 residues. The junction had 10 bases not matched to a gene; V was cut back by 5 bases and J by 4 bases. The CDR3 nucleotides read TGTGCCAGTAGTGCAAACTTCGGGACAGCCTATGGCTACACCTTC. Protein product: CASSANFGTAYGYTF.

This chain joins TRBV5-1 and TRBJ2-6, with a weak D call TRBD1 (5 bases). V lost 4 bases and J lost 1, with 15 bases in between. The CDR3 length is 17 residues. The V gene's germline CDR1 is SGHRS and CDR2 YFSETQ. The CDR3 protein is CASSPQGGNSGANVLTF. In nucleotides, the CDR3 is TGCGCCAGCAGCCCGCAGGGCGGTAATTCTGGGGCCAACGTCCTGACTTTC.

The rearrangement uses TRBV28 and TRBJ1-5, with a possible D match to TRBD1 (5 bases). Trimming took 2 bases from V and 0 from J, leaving 11 bases between them. The CDR3 is made up of 16 amino acids. Germline V gene lookup returns CDR1 MDHEN and CDR2 SYDVKM. The CDR3 nucleotides read TGTGCCAGCAGTTTAGGGGGGAGGGGTAGCAATCAGCCCCAGCATTTT. Translation gives CASSLGGRGSNQPQHF.

The chain employs TRBV7-3 and TRBJ2-7; 9 nucleotides agree with TRBD2. The CDR3 contains 14 residues. Germline trimming cut 2 bases from V and 5 bases from J; bases unmatched to any gene: 4. Germline loops: CDR1 SGHTA, CDR2 FQGTGA. The CDR3 here is CASSLFAGGNEQYF. The CDR3 DNA reads TGTGCCAGCAGCTTATTTGCGGGAGGGAACGAGCAGTACTTC.

The CDR3 coding sequence is TGCAGCGTTGTGAATAGCGGGAGTGTCAATGAGCAGTTCTTC. Protein product: CSVVNSGSVNEQFF. V is TRBV29-1 and J is TRBJ2-1; TRBD2 agrees at 9 bases. Looked up from germline, CDR1 is SQVTM and CDR2 is ANQGSEA. The CDR3 is made up of 14 amino acids. J was trimmed by 6 bases and V by 4 bases; bases with no gene match: 7.

This clone was detected a few times. Other DNA sequences in the same sample also yield this CDR3. This sequence joins TRBV18 and TRBJ2-3; D remains unclear. The germline V gene encodes CDR1 KGHSH and CDR2 LQKENI. With 0 bases removed from V and 2 bases from J, the gap between germline ends came to 3 bases. The CDR3 contains 13 residues. The CDR3 bases are TGTGCCAGCTCACCACCGACCACAGATACGCAGTATTTT. This codes for CASSPPTTDTQYF. The complete variable domain, with remaining parts taken from reference TRBV18 and TRBJ2-3, reads NAGVMQNPRHLVRRRGQEARLRCSPMKGHSHVYWYRQLPEEGLKFMVYLQKENIIDESGMPKERFSAEFPKEGPSILRIQQVVRGDSAAYFCASSPPTTDTQYFGPGTRLTVL.

This chain links TRBV9 with TRBJ2-7; D ambiguous. V was shortened by 2 bases and J by 2 bases, with 14 bases between the two germline ends. The CDR3 runs to 15 residues. The germline gives CDR1 SGDLS, CDR2 YYNGEE. This CDR3 is CASSVRAVGPYEQYF. DNA for the CDR3: TGTGCCAGCAGCGTTAGGGCAGTGGGCCCCTACGAGCAGTACTTC.

Details on this clone: The sample carries other DNA sequences with the same CDR3. The V gene is TRBV28, the J gene TRBJ2-7, with 11 bases that match TRBD1. CDR3 length: 14 amino acids. Germline values: CDR1 MDHEN, CDR2 SYDVKM. The trim removed 5 bases at V and 4 bases at J, leaving 4 bases unmatched. The CDR3 nucleotides read TGTGCCAGCAGTGCCCGGGACAGGGGGTACGAGCAGTACTTC. This codes for CASSARDRGYEQYF.

The chain uses TRBV5-4 and TRBJ2-6; TRBD1 agrees at 9 bases. Per the germline V gene, CDR1 is SGHNT and CDR2 is YYREEE (reference sequence). Trimming took 4 bases from V and 2 from J; bases not matched to a gene: 7. The CDR3 runs 17 residues. DNA for the CDR3: TGTGCCAGCAGCGGGAGGACAGGGGAGACTGGGGCCAACGTCCTGACTTTC. Residues: CASSGRTGETGANVLTF.

The genes are TRBV11-3 and TRBJ2-7; no clear D gene. This CDR3 region has 15 residues. V was cut by 5 bases and J by 0 bases, with 14 bases left in between. CDR1 is SGHNT, CDR2 YENEEA, per germline. The CDR3 sequence is CASSPLGSNSYEQYF. CDR3 bases: TGTGCCAGCAGCCCTCTAGGCAGTAACTCCTACGAGCAGTACTTC.

The chain joins TRBV27 to TRBJ1-2, with D perhaps matching TRBD1 (5 bases). Between the trimmed V and J ends, which lost 0 bases and 6 bases, there was a span of 11 bases. The CDR3 totals 14 residues. Germline V gene lookup returns CDR1 MNHEY and CDR2 SMNVEV (reference sequence). The CDR3 protein is CASSLSRGVDGYTF. CDR3 nucleotide sequence: TGTGCCAGCAGTTTATCTCGGGGGGTTGATGGCTACACCTTC.

The chain carries TRBV11-2 and TRBJ1-1; no clear D gene. This CDR3 contains 14 residues. The V gene lost 2 bases and the J gene lost 0 bases, with 7 bases spanning the gap. Germline V gene data show CDR1 as SGHAT and CDR2 as FQNNGV. CDR3 residues: CASSLHGMNTEAFF. DNA of the CDR3: TGTGCCAGCAGCTTACACGGCATGAACACTGAAGCTTTCTTT.

The CDR3 sequence: CASSLAERAATGELFF. The CDR3 DNA reads TGCGCCAGCAGCTTGGCCGAGCGGGCCGCAACCGGGGAGCTGTTTTTT. The rearrangement uses TRBV5-1 and TRBJ2-2, with TRBD2 as a possible D gene (6 bases). Trimming removed 0 bases at V and 5 bases at J, with 14 bases between. This CDR3 spans 16 amino acids. Germline CDR1 SGHRS, CDR2 YFSETQ.